What follows are 13 T cell receptor beta chains derived from one specimen sequenced in a study of blood T cell repertoires in COVID-19. TCRdb's table, derived via immunoSEQ multiplex PCR, lists solely in-frame clones and lacks some. This table has 120,000 to 150,000 clones, roughly four fifths appearing once. Sample: peripheral blood. These receptors originate from a human donor with acute or convalescent COVID-19. The donor label of this sample is uncertain.

The V gene is TRBV10-3, the J gene TRBJ1-1; possibly TRBD1 for D (6 bases). Trimming left V 4 bases short and J 10 bases short, with 10 bases between. CDR3 length equals 11 residues. Germline values: CDR1 ENHRY, CDR2 SYGVKD. The CDR3 loop reads CAISGPGAAFF. The CDR3 DNA is TGTGCCATCAGTGGCCCAGGGGCAGCTTTCTTT.

The chain carries TRBV5-1 and TRBJ2-7; 9 bases are shared with TRBD2. Germline-derived CDR1 and CDR2 are SGHRS and YFSETQ. Trimming took 5 bases from V and 5 from J; bases not matched to a gene: 8. The CDR3 contains 14 residues. CDR3 loop: CASSTGLAVDEQYF. CDR3 coding DNA: TGCGCCAGCAGTACGGGACTAGCTGTGGACGAGCAGTACTTC.

This rearrangement joins TRBV19 to TRBJ1-1; the D gene is possibly TRBD1 (6 bases). The length of the CDR3 is 13 residues. With 5 bases removed from V and 3 bases from J, the gap between germline ends came to 10 bases. The germline gives CDR1 LNHDA, CDR2 SQIVND (reference sequence). CDR3 region: CASSSWTDTEAFF. The CDR3 nucleotides read TGTGCCAGTAGTTCGTGGACAGACACTGAAGCTTTCTTT.

J is TRBJ1-6 and V is TRBV27; D gene uncertain. Germline V lookup: CDR1 MNHEY, CDR2 SMNVEV (reference sequence). This CDR3 region has 17 residues. V shed 4 bases and J shed 6 bases, with 19 bases lying between them. In DNA form, the CDR3 reads TGTGCCAGCAGTTCGAGGGCTGGGAAACGGGGTAATTCACCCCTCCACTTT. Residues: CASSSRAGKRGNSPLHF.

CDR3 sequence: CASQPGTGGVGTGNTIYF. The CDR3 DNA reads as TGTGCCAGCCAGCCGGGAACAGGGGGCGTGGGTACTGGAAACACCATATATTTT. V and J are TRBV2 and TRBJ1-3; 9 nucleotides line up with TRBD1. Germline-derived CDR1 and CDR2 are SNHLY and FYNNEI. The CDR3 totals 18 residues. The junction had 16 bases not matched to a gene; V was cut back by 8 bases and J by 2 bases.

This clone has a handful of counts. The V and J genes are TRBV15 and TRBJ1-2, with TRBD1 identical over 8 bases. With 0 bases clipped from V and 3 bases from J, the junction kept 3 bases outside the gene matches. Germline assignment: CDR1 LNHNV and CDR2 YYDKDF (reference sequence). The CDR3 loop spans 15 amino acids. CDR3 sequence: CATSRDRDRHYGYTF. Here the CDR3 DNA reads TGTGCCACCAGCAGAGATCGGGACAGGCACTATGGCTACACCTTC.

CDR3 in DNA: TGTGCCAGCAGCTTGATAGCGGCAGATACGCAGTATTTT. Translating it yields CASSLIAADTQYF. This chain uses TRBV7-2 with TRBJ2-3; a possible D gene is TRBD2 (6 bases). Between the trimmed V and J ends, which lost 3 bases and 4 bases, there was a span of 8 bases. This CDR3 has 13 residues. CDR1 is SGHTA, CDR2 FQGNSA, per germline.

This clone was detected ten times or more. The chain carries TRBV27 and TRBJ1-5, with D perhaps TRBD1 (5 bases). V lost 1 base to trimming and J lost 5 bases, with 15 bases between them. The CDR3 runs 16 residues. Germline CDR1 and CDR2: MNHEY and SMNVEV (reference sequence). CDR3 sequence (DNA): TGTGCCAGCAGTTTATTCGGCCTCTCACAGGATCAGCCCCAGCATTTT. As protein: CASSLFGLSQDQPQHF.

The chain is built from TRBV7-6 and TRBJ1-1, with 9 bases aligning to TRBD1. This CDR3 is 14 amino acids long. Germline V gene data show CDR1 as SGHVS and CDR2 as FNYEAQ. V shed 3 bases and J 1 base; nucleotides not matched to a gene: 0. The CDR3 is CASSLGQGNTEAFF. CDR3 nucleotides: TGTGCCAGCAGCTTGGGACAGGGGAACACTGAAGCTTTCTTT.

This sequence joins TRBV29-1 and TRBJ2-2, with D unclear. CDR3 length equals 13 residues. Trimming removed 6 bases at V and 7 bases at J, with 15 bases between. Germline loops: CDR1 SQVTM, CDR2 ANQGSEA. The CDR3: CSVHSRVFGELFF. The CDR3 DNA is TGCAGCGTCCACTCGAGAGTATTCGGGGAGCTGTTTTTT.

The chain joins TRBV7-2 to TRBJ2-1; D uncertain. The CDR3 has 11 residues. Trimming pared 8 bases from V and 7 bases from J, leaving 9 bases between. From germline, CDR1 is SGHTA and CDR2 FQGNSA. CDR3 DNA: TGTGCCAGCGCCCCTAGGAATGAGCAGTTCTTC. This translates into CASAPRNEQFF.

This clone was detected a few times. The chain is built from TRBV14 and TRBJ1-2, with D uncertain. Germline CDR1 is SGHDN and CDR2 is FVKESK. The CDR3 is 13 residues long. V was clipped by 4 bases and J by 3 bases, with 9 bases between them. CDR3 loop: CASSPLRDYGYTF. The CDR3 coding sequence is TGTGCCAGCAGCCCCTTGAGGGACTATGGCTACACCTTC.

The rearrangement links TRBV6-5 to TRBJ2-7, with 7 bases matching TRBD1. Unmatched junction bases numbered 7, after V lost 2 bases and J lost 9 bases. Germline V gene lookup returns CDR1 MNHEY and CDR2 SVGAGI. CDR3 length: 13 residues. The CDR3 region is CASSYTTQGMQYF. The CDR3 DNA reads as TGTGCCAGCAGTTACACCACACAGGGGATGCAGTACTTC.